The 30 T cell receptor beta chains reported below all come from one sample, sequenced in a study of T cell changes during pregnancy in multiple sclerosis. Clones were sequenced by immunoSEQ multiplex PCR, and TCRdb holds only the in-frame ones, with some missing. In the table there are about 49,000 clones, around 90% of which are singletons. The specimen comprised peripheral blood, sampled after pregnancy. The receptor source for this set is a female donor in good health, enrolled as a control in a pregnancy study.

This CDR3 is CASSGSSYEQYF. The CDR3 DNA is TGTGCCAGCAGCGGGAGCTCCTACGAGCAGTACTTC. The V and J genes are TRBV6-1 and TRBJ2-7, with D tentatively TRBD2 (6 bases). This CDR3 is 12 amino acids long. Per the germline V gene, CDR1 is MNHNS and CDR2 is SASEGT. The ends were cut back, 6 bases at V and 0 bases at J, with 6 bases in the middle.

This clone was seen just once. The CDR3 DNA reads TGTGCCAGCAGCCCCGACAGGGGGCCTGGCTATGGCTACACCTTC. Its translation: CASSPDRGPGYGYTF. This chain connects TRBV7-3 to TRBJ1-2; TRBD1 matches 10 bases. This CDR3 is 15 amino acids long. With V trimmed by 5 bases and J by 4 bases, 7 bases remained unmatched. Looked up from germline, CDR1 is SGHTA and CDR2 is FQGTGA.

In this sample, this clone turned up once. The V call is TRBV19, the J call TRBJ2-7; no clear D. Per the germline V gene, CDR1 is LNHDA and CDR2 is SQIVND (reference sequence). The CDR3 totals 14 residues. The ends were cut back, 1 base at V and 0 bases at J, with 7 bases in the middle. CDR3 DNA: TGTGCCAGTAGTATAGCCGGTTTCTCCTACGAGCAGTACTTC. It yields the protein CASSIAGFSYEQYF. Complete variable domain (other parts from reference TRBV19 and TRBJ2-7): DGGITQSPKYLFRKEGQNVTLSCEQNLNHDAMYWYRQDPGQGLRLIYYSQIVNDFQKGDIAEGYSVSREKKESFPLTVTSAQKNPTAFYLCASSIAGFSYEQYFGPGTRLTVT.

The rearrangement uses TRBV7-9 and TRBJ1-2, with D possibly TRBD1 on 5 matching bases. Trimming removed 5 bases from V and 2 bases from J, with 15 bases in between. This CDR3 is 15 amino acids long. Germline V CDR1 and CDR2: SEHNR, FQNEAQ (reference sequence). The CDR3 nucleotides are TGTGCCAGCAGCCTTGCGGCAGGGATGAACTATGGCTACACCTTC. As protein: CASSLAAGMNYGYTF.

The chain recombines TRBV6-1 with TRBJ1-2, with D perhaps TRBD1 (5 bases). Germline V CDR1 and CDR2: MNHNS, SASEGT. Trimming left V 1 base short and J 4 bases short, with 13 bases between. CDR3 length: 15 residues. CDR3 DNA sequence: TGTGCCAGCAGTGAAGGGGAGGGGTCTAGCTATGGCTACACCTTC. Its protein is CASSEGEGSSYGYTF.

J is TRBJ2-5 and V is TRBV6-5; TRBD1 matches at 9 bases. This CDR3 has 15 residues. Germline V CDR1 and CDR2: MNHEY, SVGAGI. After removal of 0 bases from V and 4 bases from J, the junction contained 3 bases not matched to a gene. CDR3 amino acids: CASSYSRTGVETQYF. CDR3 DNA: TGTGCCAGCAGTTACTCGAGGACAGGGGTAGAGACCCAGTACTTC.

This sequence joins TRBV5-1 and TRBJ1-4; 9 nucleotides line up with TRBD1. The V gene end was trimmed by 0 bases and the J gene end by 6 bases; junction bases not matched to a gene: 3. Germline V gives CDR1 SGHRS, CDR2 YFSETQ. The CDR3 is 15 amino acids. CDR3 in DNA: TGCGCCAGCAGCTTGGCACAGGGGGCGTATGAAAAACTGTTTTTT. Protein product: CASSLAQGAYEKLFF.

The V call is TRBV29-1, the J call TRBJ2-7; 8 bases line up with TRBD1. Germline trimming cut 7 bases from V and 7 bases from J; bases unmatched to any gene: 6. The length of the CDR3 is 11 residues. CDR1 and CDR2 from the germline V gene are SQVTM and ANQGSEA. The CDR3 loop is CSAAGGREQYF. DNA for the CDR3: TGCAGCGCCGCAGGGGGCCGGGAGCAGTACTTC.

The chain couples TRBV15 to TRBJ2-1; D is perhaps TRBD2 (6 bases). The ends were cut back, 0 bases at V and 4 bases at J, with 19 bases in the middle. The CDR3 has 18 amino acids. Germline V gene data show CDR1 as LNHNV and CDR2 as YYDKDF (reference sequence). The DNA of the CDR3 is TGTGCCACCAGCAGAGATGGGGTAGCGGTAGAATATTACAATGAGCAGTTCTTC. Translated: CATSRDGVAVEYYNEQFF.

This clone showed up just once. The V and J genes are TRBV5-6 and TRBJ1-2; TRBD1 is a possible D gene (6 bases). V lost 4 bases and J lost 3, with 13 bases in between. Per the germline V gene, CDR1 is SGHDT and CDR2 is YYEEEE. CDR3 length: 14 amino acids. This CDR3 reads CASSLGGRDYGYTF. The CDR3 region has the DNA TGTGCCAGCAGCCTGGGGGGCAGGGACTATGGCTACACCTTC.

The V call is TRBV6-5, the J call TRBJ1-1; 8 nucleotides agree with TRBD1. The J segment lost 6 bases and the V segment lost 5 bases, leaving 11 bases of the junction unmatched. Germline V gives CDR1 MNHEY, CDR2 SVGAGI. This CDR3 spans 15 amino acids. CDR3 nucleotide sequence: TGTGCCAGCAGTCGCGACAGGGGCGCCGGGTCTGAAGCTTTCTTT. Protein product: CASSRDRGAGSEAFF.

The V gene is TRBV5-5, the J gene TRBJ2-7; 7 nucleotides agree with TRBD1. CDR3 length: 13 amino acids. The germline gives CDR1 SGHKS, CDR2 YYEKEE (reference sequence). V was clipped by 4 bases and J by 1 base; unmatched bases: 2. In DNA form, the CDR3 reads TGTGCCAGCAGCGGGGGACAGTCCTACGAGCAGTACTTC. Translating gives CASSGGQSYEQYF. The variable domain in full, completed from reference TRBV5-5 and TRBJ2-7, reads DAGVTQSPTHLIKTRGQQVTLRCSPISGHKSVSWYQQVLGQGPQFIFQYYEKEERGRGNFPDRFSARQFPNYSSELNVNALLLGDSALYLCASSGGQSYEQYFGPGTRLTVT.

V gene TRBV4-3 combines with J gene TRBJ2-7, with 9 bases identical to TRBD2. Trimming cost V 0 bases and J 0 bases; bases outside gene matches: 6. The CDR3 length is 17 residues. Germline values: CDR1 LGHNA, CDR2 YSLEER. CDR3 region: CASSQDGGGGGSYEQYF. The DNA of the CDR3 is TGCGCCAGCAGCCAAGATGGGGGCGGGGGGGGCTCCTACGAGCAGTACTTC.

The J gene is TRBJ2-7, the V gene TRBV7-8; 13 nucleotides agree with TRBD2. J gave up 2 bases and V 3 bases, and 4 bases lay outside the gene matches. Germline CDR1 reads SGHVS; CDR2 reads FQNEAQ. The CDR3 totals 16 residues. For the CDR3, the DNA is TGTGCCAGCAGCTTGGGGACTAGCGGGACCACCTACGAGCAGTACTTC. The encoded protein is CASSLGTSGTTYEQYF.

As to this clone: Other DNA sequences in this sample translate to the same CDR3. The genes are TRBV9 and TRBJ2-2, with D unclear. Germline values: CDR1 SGDLS, CDR2 YYNGEE. Deletions cut 0 bases from V and 3 bases from J, with 3 bases between. The CDR3 totals 13 residues. The CDR3 nucleotides read TGTGCCAGCAGCGTAGCAGACACCGGGGAGCTGTTTTTT. It yields the protein CASSVADTGELFF.

The chain links TRBV7-9 to TRBJ2-5, with TRBD2 matching over 8 bases. The CDR3 contains 13 residues. V lost 5 bases to trimming and J lost 5 bases; unmatched junction nucleotides: 4. The germline V gene has CDR1 SEHNR and CDR2 FQNEAQ (reference sequence). The CDR3 loop is CASSLGGGETQYF. The CDR3 nucleotides are TGTGCCAGCAGCCTCGGGGGGGGCGAGACCCAGTACTTC. The variable domain in full, completed from reference TRBV7-9 and TRBJ2-5, reads DTGVSQNPRHKITKRGQNVTFRCDPISEHNRLYWYRQTLGQGPEFLTYFQNEAQLEKSRLLSDRFSAERPKGSFSTLEIQRTEQGDSAMYLCASSLGGGETQYFGPGTRLLVL.

Written as DNA, the CDR3 is TGTGCCAGCAGCTCGGACTTCCTTATGAACGGGGAGCTGTTTTTT. Amino acid sequence: CASSSDFLMNGELFF. This chain connects TRBV7-9 to TRBJ2-2; possibly TRBD2 for D (5 bases). The germline CDR1 and CDR2 sequences are SEHNR and FQNEAQ (reference sequence). This CDR3 region has 15 residues. The germline V and J ends were trimmed by 4 bases and 7 bases, with 16 bases remaining between them.

The V gene is TRBV9, the J gene TRBJ2-3; 11 nucleotides line up with TRBD2. Trimming took 4 bases from V and 7 from J; bases not matched to a gene: 11. The CDR3 contains 16 residues. The germline gives CDR1 SGDLS, CDR2 YYNGEE. The CDR3 bases are TGTGCCAGCAGCCTAACCTTAGCGGGAGGGCTCCATACGCAGTATTTT. It specifies CASSLTLAGGLHTQYF.

This chain links TRBV12-2 with TRBJ1-1; the D call of TRBD1 is as the table states it, not checked on the DNA. TRBV12-2 is tagged as a pseudogene. This CDR3 has 15 amino acids. The CDR3 sequence is CASRWGQGLNTEAFF. The CDR3 nucleotides are TGTGCAAGTCGCTGGGGACAGGGCTTGAACACTGAAGCTTTCTTT.

The chain uses TRBV30 and TRBJ2-3; 11 nucleotides align to TRBD2. CDR3 length equals 17 residues. Looked up from germline, CDR1 is GTSNPN and CDR2 is SVGIG (reference sequence). The V and J ends lost 0 bases and 1 base, in that order; junction bases with no gene match: 6. As DNA, the CDR3 is TGTGCCTGGAGTGTCCGCCGGACTAGCGGGCGCACAGATACGCAGTATTTT. Translation gives CAWSVRRTSGRTDTQYF.

The chain combines TRBV5-1 with TRBJ1-5; weak D call: TRBD1 (6 bases). This CDR3 has 15 residues. Trimming pared 3 bases from V and 3 bases from J, leaving 13 bases between. CDR1 is SGHRS, CDR2 YFSETQ, per germline. CDR3 nucleotide sequence: TGCGCCAGCAGCTCCTCGGACAGTTACAATCAGCCCCAGCATTTT. Protein sequence: CASSSSDSYNQPQHF.

This clone was detected once. The chain uses TRBV18 and TRBJ2-7; TRBD1 is a possible D gene (6 bases). The germline CDR1 and CDR2 sequences are KGHSH and LQKENI. V was pared by 0 bases and J by 5 bases, with 17 bases between. The CDR3 has 16 amino acids. The CDR3 DNA reads TGTGCCAGCTCACCACCGGTCACAGGGTTGAAGAACGAGCAGTACTTC. Translated: CASSPPVTGLKNEQYF.

This chain joins TRBV4-3 and TRBJ1-4, with 9 bases identical to TRBD1. The CDR3 extends over 15 amino acids. Germline V gives CDR1 LGHNA, CDR2 YSLEER. The V and J ends lost 4 bases and 8 bases, in that order; junction bases with no gene match: 8. As DNA, the CDR3 is TGCGCCAGCAGCCCGGGGACAGGGACAGGAGAAAAACTGTTTTTT. Translation: CASSPGTGTGEKLFF.

The genes are TRBV14 and TRBJ2-1; 13 bases agree with TRBD2. V gave up 4 bases and J gave up 6 bases; unmatched junction bases: 6. This CDR3 contains 16 residues. From germline, CDR1 is SGHDN and CDR2 FVKESK. CDR3 amino acids: CASSRTSGGRSNEQFF. The CDR3 nucleotides are TGTGCCAGCAGCCGGACTAGCGGGGGAAGGTCCAATGAGCAGTTCTTC.

The rearrangement uses TRBV18 and TRBJ2-7, with D possibly matching TRBD2 (7 bases). Trimming took off 4 bases at V and 4 bases at J, with 11 bases between the two ends. The germline V gene has CDR1 KGHSH and CDR2 LQKENI. The CDR3 extends over 13 amino acids. The DNA for the CDR3 is TGTGCCAGCTCACTGAAGGGGGGGTACGAGCAGTACTTC. Protein: CASSLKGGYEQYF.

V gene TRBV30 combines with J gene TRBJ1-2, with 7 bases that match TRBD1. Trimming removed 4 bases from V and 4 bases from J; junction bases left unmatched: 12. The germline V gene encodes CDR1 GTSNPN and CDR2 SVGIG (reference sequence). The length of the CDR3 is 15 residues. CDR3 residues: CAWNRLTGTRYGYTF. The CDR3 nucleotides are TGTGCCTGGAACCGCCTGACAGGGACTCGCTATGGCTACACCTTC.

V usage is TRBV19 and J usage is TRBJ1-1; a weak D match, TRBD1 (5 bases). The length of the CDR3 is 17 residues. Trimming took 5 bases from V and 0 from J, leaving 19 bases between them. Germline V gives CDR1 LNHDA, CDR2 SQIVND (reference sequence). This chain's CDR3 is CASSFPLDRTMNTEAFF. As DNA, the CDR3 is TGTGCCAGTAGTTTCCCCTTAGACAGAACCATGAACACTGAAGCTTTCTTT.

V gene TRBV15 combines with J gene TRBJ1-5, with D uncertain. Germline CDR1 is LNHNV and CDR2 is YYDKDF (reference sequence). CDR3 size: 14 residues. Trimming cost V 0 bases and J 1 base, with 4 bases left between them. The CDR3 spells CATSRDQSNQPQHF. The CDR3 DNA follows: TGTGCCACCAGCAGAGATCAGAGCAATCAGCCCCAGCATTTT.

This rearrangement joins TRBV15 to TRBJ1-5; D is perhaps TRBD1 (5 bases). The CDR3 totals 14 residues. With 1 base removed from V and 2 bases from J, the gap between germline ends came to 6 bases. Germline assignment: CDR1 LNHNV and CDR2 YYDKDF (reference sequence). The chain's CDR3 is CATSRGGGNQPQHF. DNA of the CDR3: TGTGCCACCAGCAGAGGGGGGGGCAATCAGCCCCAGCATTTT.

V and J are TRBV30 and TRBJ2-3; 9 nucleotides match TRBD2. CDR1 is GTSNPN and CDR2 is SVGIG in the germline V gene (reference sequence). CDR3 length: 11 amino acids. The V and J ends lost 4 bases and 13 bases, in that order; junction bases with no gene match: 6. The CDR3: CAWTAGGPEYF. CDR3 in DNA: TGTGCCTGGACGGCGGGAGGGCCTGAGTATTTT. Drawing the rest from reference TRBV30 and TRBJ2-3, the complete variable domain is SQTIHQWPATLVQPVGSPLSLECTVEGTSNPNLYWYRQAAGRGLQLLFYSVGIGQISSEVPQNLSASRPQDRQFILSSKKLLLSDSGFYLCAWTAGGPEYFGPGTRLTVL.